This T cell receptor (beta chain) was observed in a study of CD8 T cells in Susac syndrome. CDR3 length equals 14 residues. Per germline, CDR1 SGHRS and CDR2 YFSETQ. Deletions cut 4 bases from V and 4 bases from J, with 15 bases between. Random-hexamer reverse transcription was applied to roughly 0.5 to 1 ug RNA. A single record per CDR3 protein comes from TCRdb applying MiXCR to the immunoSEQ multiplex PCR reads. The sample holds under 550,000 distinct CDR3 sequences; around 85% are singletons and the top ten take about 0.12%. The chain uses TRBV5-1 and TRBJ2-7; a possible D gene is TRBD2 (5 bases). The sequenced sample consisted of CD8+ T cells from PBMCs. The sequence derives from a human donor with multiple sclerosis. CDR3: CASSRVEGSYEQYF. CDR3 sequence (DNA): TGCGCCAGCAGCCGAGTGGAAGGGAGTTACGAGCAGTACTTC.